The entry below gives a single TCR beta chain sequence along with its context. Its specificity is not known. Repertoires were generated with immunoSEQ multiplex PCR, while TCRdb's copy carries only in-frame clones and drops some. Of 75,000 to 90,000 clones listed, about 90% are singletons. This sample was taken from a study of identifying expanded T cells in peripheral blood. Study results and caveats: About 1.2 clones differed between technical replicates, versus approximately 17 and 20 over time.

Germline V gene data show CDR1 as SNHLY and CDR2 as FYNNEI. The CDR3 contains 15 residues. Trimming shortened V by 7 bases and J by 0 bases, and 14 bases separated the two germline ends. During the collection period, no donor immune events like infections were recorded. The chain combines TRBV2 with TRBJ2-3; D call uncertain. Sequenced input: blood. The source is a person aged 18-70 years in good health. The chain's CDR3 is CASNLLRGSTDTQYF. The DNA for the CDR3 is TGTGCCAGCAATCTCCTCCGCGGAAGCACAGATACGCAGTATTTT.